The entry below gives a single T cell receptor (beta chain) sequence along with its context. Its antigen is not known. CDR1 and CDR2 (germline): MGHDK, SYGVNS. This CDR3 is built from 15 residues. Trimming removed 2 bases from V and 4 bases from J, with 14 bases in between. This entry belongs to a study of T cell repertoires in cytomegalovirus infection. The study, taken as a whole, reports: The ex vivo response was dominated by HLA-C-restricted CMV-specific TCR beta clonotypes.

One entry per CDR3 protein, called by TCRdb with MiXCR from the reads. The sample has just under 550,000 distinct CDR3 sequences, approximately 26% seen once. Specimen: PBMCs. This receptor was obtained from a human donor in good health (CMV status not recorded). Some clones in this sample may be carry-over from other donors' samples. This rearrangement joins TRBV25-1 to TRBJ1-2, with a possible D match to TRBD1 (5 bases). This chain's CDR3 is CASSEPERGAYGYTF. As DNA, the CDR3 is TGTGCCAGCAGTGAACCTGAGCGCGGGGCCTATGGCTACACCTTC.